The T cell receptor (beta chain) described here comes from a study of blood T cell repertoires in COVID-19. For the study at large: Sites across the United States, Italy and Spain contributed samples from acute and convalescent COVID-19. The analysed material was cDNA or gDNA that came from T cells, B-cell-depleted T cells, or PBMCs.

This CDR3 spans 12 amino acids. Trimming removed 5 bases from V and 5 bases from J, with 9 bases in between. Germline V lookup: CDR1 MNHEY, CDR2 SMNVEV (reference sequence). Original analysis: Nucleated cell counts were estimated from reference gene primer amplification. Method: immunoSEQ multiplex PCR; TCRdb's copy keeps in-frame clones and lacks some. V and J calls plus clone size are reproduced from that table; the DNA served to infer D and trimming. Of some 260,000 clones listed, about 86% were seen once; the top ten hold 4.1%. Enrollees, about 18 to 89 years old, lived in approximately 25 US areas.

The source is a man aged 25-40 years with acute COVID-19. The chain combines TRBV27 with TRBJ1-2; D may be TRBD1 (6 bases). Material: PBMCs or T cells enriched from blood (not recorded which). CDR3 residues: CASSPQGYGYTF. CDR3 DNA: TGTGCCAGCAGTCCTCAGGGGTATGGCTACACCTTC.